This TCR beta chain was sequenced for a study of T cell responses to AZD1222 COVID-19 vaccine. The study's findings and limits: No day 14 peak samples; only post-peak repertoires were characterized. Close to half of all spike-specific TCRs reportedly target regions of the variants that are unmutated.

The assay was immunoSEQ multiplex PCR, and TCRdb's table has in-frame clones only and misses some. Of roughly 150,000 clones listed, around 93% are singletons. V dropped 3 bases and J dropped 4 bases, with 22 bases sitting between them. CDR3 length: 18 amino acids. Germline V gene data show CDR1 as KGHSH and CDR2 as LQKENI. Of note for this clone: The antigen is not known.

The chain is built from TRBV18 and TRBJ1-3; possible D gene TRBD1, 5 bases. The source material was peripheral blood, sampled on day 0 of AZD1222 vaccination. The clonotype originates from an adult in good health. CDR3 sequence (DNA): TGTGCCAGCTCACCTTTTCCCGCACAGGCAGATTCGGGAAACACCATATATTTT. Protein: CASSPFPAQADSGNTIYF.